This passage covers 18 T cell receptor beta chains from one sample sequenced in a study of control samples from healthy donors and cancer patients. The assay was immunoSEQ multiplex PCR, and TCRdb's table has in-frame clones only and misses some. The sample yields under 85,000 clones, roughly 88% seen once. The sequenced material came from PBMCs. These receptors were obtained from a man between 60 and 75 years old with head and neck cancer.

The chain combines TRBV18 with TRBJ1-3, with no clear D. Trimming took off 0 bases at V and 2 bases at J, with 8 bases between the two ends. The CDR3 loop spans 15 amino acids. Germline V gene sequence: CDR1 KGHSH, CDR2 LQKENI. The CDR3 here is CASSPPGLAGNTIYF. The DNA of the CDR3 is TGTGCCAGCTCACCACCCGGGTTGGCTGGAAACACCATATATTTT.

This clone was detected only a few times. Germline and junction disagree at one end, which may indicate a read error. The V gene is TRBV7-9, the J gene TRBJ2-7; 12 bases fit TRBD1. The CDR3 is 11 amino acids. Germline CDR1 reads SEHNR; CDR2 reads FQNEAQ (reference sequence). The CDR3 here is CASSIGTGGNF. DNA of the CDR3: TGTGCCAGCAGCATTGGGACAGGGGGCAATTTC.

The V call is TRBV5-4, the J call TRBJ2-1, with a weak D call TRBD2 (6 bases). The CDR3 spans 19 residues. Germline assignment: CDR1 SGHNT and CDR2 YYREEE (reference sequence). V was trimmed by 2 bases and J by 5 bases, leaving 26 bases between them. CDR3 protein: CASSFWLSRDRTGNNEQFF. The CDR3 nucleotides are TGTGCCAGCAGCTTTTGGCTATCGCGGGACCGGACGGGCAACAATGAGCAGTTCTTC. Full variable domain (rest looked up from reference TRBV5-4 and TRBJ2-1): ETGVTQSPTHLIKTRGQQVTLRCSSQSGHNTVSWYQQALGQGPQFIFQYYREEENGRGNFPPRFSGLQFPNYSSELNVNALELDDSALYLCASSFWLSRDRTGNNEQFFGPGTRLTVL.

The chain couples TRBV7-8 to TRBJ1-2; TRBD1 aligns across 10 bases. With V trimmed by 5 bases and J by 8 bases, 8 bases remained unmatched. Per the germline V gene, CDR1 is SGHVS and CDR2 is FQNEAQ. The CDR3 contains 14 residues. Here the CDR3 reads CASSIRQGAGGYTF. CDR3 nucleotides: TGTGCCAGCAGCATAAGACAGGGGGCAGGGGGCTACACCTTC.

This clone turned up a few times. The V and J genes are TRBV10-3 and TRBJ2-5; TRBD2 matches at 8 bases. Germline V gene sequence: CDR1 ENHRY, CDR2 SYGVKD. Trimming at V came to 3 bases and at J to 3 bases, leaving 9 bases not matched to a gene. The CDR3 is 16 amino acids. The CDR3 loop is CAISEGSGSLKETQYF. Here the CDR3 DNA reads TGTGCCATCAGTGAAGGAAGCGGGAGTTTGAAAGAGACCCAGTACTTC.

The rearrangement joins TRBV7-9 to TRBJ1-5; D not certain. CDR3 size: 17 residues. Germline loops: CDR1 SEHNR, CDR2 FQNEAQ (reference sequence). V was cut by 0 bases and J by 2 bases, with 14 bases left in between. CDR3 amino acids: CASSLARVGIGNQPQHF. The DNA of the CDR3 is TGTGCCAGCAGCTTAGCTCGGGTGGGGATCGGCAATCAGCCCCAGCATTTT. The full variable domain, with the rest looked up from reference TRBV7-9 and TRBJ1-5, is DTGVSQNPRHKITKRGQNVTFRCDPISEHNRLYWYRQTLGQGPEFLTYFQNEAQLEKSRLLSDRFSAERPKGSFSTLEIQRTEQGDSAMYLCASSLARVGIGNQPQHFGDGTRLSIL.

The chain carries TRBV28 and TRBJ2-5; 9 nucleotides match TRBD1. The germline gives CDR1 MDHEN, CDR2 SYDVKM. The CDR3 runs to 14 residues. V was clipped by 5 bases and J by 3 bases; unmatched bases: 4. In nucleotides, the CDR3 is TGTGCCAGCAGTGAAGGACAGGGGAAAGAGACCCAGTACTTC. Translating gives CASSEGQGKETQYF.

The chain recombines TRBV4-1 with TRBJ2-2; no clear D. The CDR3 sequence is 13 residues long. CDR1 is MGHRA and CDR2 is YSYEKL in the germline V gene. Between the trimmed V and J ends, which lost 2 bases and 7 bases, there was a span of 8 bases. The CDR3 sequence: CASSQHGIGELFF. The CDR3 DNA follows: TGCGCCAGCAGCCAACATGGAATCGGGGAGCTGTTTTTT.

The CDR3 here is CSAPPRDEQFF. The CDR3 DNA reads as TGCAGTGCACCACCCCGGGATGAGCAGTTCTTC. This sequence joins TRBV20-1 and TRBJ2-1; D ambiguous. The CDR3 is made up of 11 amino acids. Germline V lookup: CDR1 DFQATT, CDR2 SNEGSKA (reference sequence). Trimming shortened V by 6 bases and J by 8 bases, and 11 bases separated the two germline ends.

This clone was seen just once. This chain links TRBV3-1 (or the pseudogene TRBV3-2) with TRBJ2-1; possible D gene TRBD1, 5 bases. CDR1 and CDR2 (germline): LGHDT, YNNKEL (reference sequence). The CDR3 has 14 residues. Trimming cost V 4 bases and J 9 bases, with 16 bases left between them. The CDR3 region has the DNA TGTGCCAGCAGCCCGCGGACACCCTCGGGTGAGCAGTTCTTC. Translating gives CASSPRTPSGEQFF.

The chain couples TRBV30 to TRBJ2-3; D perhaps matches TRBD2 (6 bases). Between the trimmed V and J ends, which lost 2 bases and 1 base, there was a span of 10 bases. This CDR3 has 14 residues. The germline gives CDR1 GTSNPN, CDR2 SVGIG (reference sequence). CDR3 protein: CAWSWRGGTDTQYF. In DNA form, the CDR3 reads TGTGCCTGGAGTTGGAGGGGCGGCACAGATACGCAGTATTTT.

Concerning this clone: Other DNA sequences of this sample code for an identical CDR3. CDR3 amino acids: CASSSGQGREKLFF. The CDR3 region has the DNA TGTGCCAGCAGTTCCGGACAGGGGAGGGAAAAACTGTTTTTT. The chain employs TRBV28 and TRBJ1-4, with TRBD1 identical over 9 bases. Germline values: CDR1 MDHEN, CDR2 SYDVKM. The CDR3 contains 14 residues. V lost 4 bases and J lost 8; bases outside the gene matches: 5. The full variable domain, its missing parts supplied by reference TRBV28 and TRBJ1-4, is DVKVTQSSRYLVKRTGEKVFLECVQDMDHENMFWYRQDPGLGLRLIYFSYDVKMKEKGDIPEGYSVSREKKERFSLILESASTNQTSMYLCASSSGQGREKLFFGSGTQLSVL.

The genes are TRBV3-1 (or the pseudogene TRBV3-2) and TRBJ1-1, with D possibly TRBD1 on 6 matching bases. The germline V gene has CDR1 LGHDT and CDR2 YNNKEL (reference sequence). Trimming took 3 bases from V and 6 from J, leaving 23 bases between them. The length of the CDR3 is 17 residues. The CDR3 DNA sequence: TGTGCCAGCAGCCAGGCCCCCGGACAGACCTATGGCGCTGAAGCTTTCTTT. Protein: CASSQAPGQTYGAEAFF.

This clone has just one count. The V gene is TRBV14, the J gene TRBJ2-3; 9 bases agree with TRBD2. Trimming at V came to 1 base and at J to 4 bases, leaving 3 bases not matched to a gene. Germline V gene lookup returns CDR1 SGHDN and CDR2 FVKESK. The CDR3 spans 15 residues. CDR3 nucleotides: TGTGCCAGCAGCCAAGGGACTAGCGTAGCAGATACGCAGTATTTT. Translating it yields CASSQGTSVADTQYF.

The chain combines TRBV6-5 with TRBJ2-1; 12 bases match TRBD1. This CDR3 is 15 amino acids long. Germline values: CDR1 MNHEY, CDR2 SVGAGI. Losses at the gene ends were 5 bases for V and 9 bases for J; bases not matched to a gene: 8. The CDR3 here is CASSRPGQGASEQFF. For the CDR3, the DNA is TGTGCCAGCAGTCGACCGGGACAGGGGGCGAGTGAGCAGTTCTTC.

The V call is TRBV2, the J call TRBJ1-5; D is unclear. Trimming pared 11 bases from V and 7 bases from J, leaving 15 bases between. CDR3 size: 12 residues. The germline CDR1 and CDR2 sequences are SNHLY and FYNNEI. The CDR3 DNA follows: TGTGCCTCAACACCCGGATCACAGCCCCAGCATTTT. It translates to CASTPGSQPQHF. Combining the CDR3 with reference TRBV2 and TRBJ1-5 gives the whole variable domain EPEVTQTPSHQVTQMGQEVILRCVPISNHLYFYWYRQILGQKVEFLVSFYNNEISEKSEIFDDQFSVERPDGSNFTLKIRSTKLEDSAMYFCASTPGSQPQHFGDGTRLSIL.

This chain links TRBV28 with TRBJ2-1; D is unresolved. This CDR3 spans 14 amino acids. V lost 7 bases, J lost 4 bases, and 14 bases lay in between. The germline gives CDR1 MDHEN, CDR2 SYDVKM. CDR3: CASIPGNLYNEQFF. In DNA, the CDR3 is TGTGCCAGCATTCCAGGTAATCTGTACAATGAGCAGTTCTTC.

V gene TRBV2 combines with J gene TRBJ2-7; perhaps TRBD2 as D (6 bases). The CDR3 loop spans 13 amino acids. Trimming took 6 bases from V and 1 from J, leaving 10 bases between them. Germline CDR1 reads SNHLY; CDR2 reads FYNNEI. CDR3 protein: CASSMTSSYEQYF. The CDR3 DNA is TGTGCCAGCAGCATGACTAGTTCCTACGAGCAGTACTTC. The complete variable domain, with remaining parts taken from reference TRBV2 and TRBJ2-7, reads EPEVTQTPSHQVTQMGQEVILRCVPISNHLYFYWYRQILGQKVEFLVSFYNNEISEKSEIFDDQFSVERPDGSNFTLKIRSTKLEDSAMYFCASSMTSSYEQYFGPGTRLTVT.